This entry lists 7 T cell receptor beta chains sequenced from one sample in a study of shared clonotypes between healthy human individuals. Generated by immunoSEQ multiplex PCR, the TCRdb table keeps only in-frame clones and is missing some. The table lists 2 million to 2.5 million clones, 93% of them singletons. Sample: naive CD4+ T cells from PBMCs. Subset given: CD45RA+ positively selected. These TCRs come from a man younger than 35 in good health. Some clones in this sample may be carry-over from other donors' samples.

V usage is TRBV5-1 and J usage is TRBJ2-7; 8 bases are a match to TRBD2. The length of the CDR3 is 14 residues. Trimming at V came to 5 bases and at J to 2 bases, leaving 6 bases not matched to a gene. Germline CDR1 and CDR2: SGHRS and YFSETQ. The CDR3 sequence: CASRPTSGPYEQYF. CDR3 nucleotides: TGCGCCAGCAGGCCCACTAGCGGACCCTACGAGCAGTACTTC.

The chain has TRBV7-3 and TRBJ2-1, with D perhaps matching TRBD2 (8 bases). Germline V CDR1 and CDR2: SGHTA, FQGTGA. The V end lost 6 bases, the J end lost 10 bases, and 19 bases lay between the germline ends. There are 14 residues in the CDR3. The CDR3: CASSPPGGGQEQFF. The CDR3 nucleotides read TGTGCCAGCAGTCCCCCGGGGGGGGGACAGGAGCAGTTCTTC.

The chain carries TRBV9 and TRBJ2-7; a possible D gene is TRBD2 (6 bases). The germline gives CDR1 SGDLS, CDR2 YYNGEE. The CDR3 length is 18 residues. V lost 1 base and J lost 0, with 20 bases in between. Here the CDR3 DNA reads TGTGCCAGCAGCGTATGTTCATGGAGGGACCGCAGCTCCTACGAGCAGTACTTC. Its translation: CASSVCSWRDRSSYEQYF. Combining the CDR3 with reference TRBV9 and TRBJ2-7 gives the whole variable domain DSGVTQTPKHLITATGQRVTLRCSPRSGDLSVYWYQQSLDQGLQFLIQYYNGEERAKGNILERFSAQQFPDLHSELNLSSLELGDSALYFCASSVCSWRDRSSYEQYFGPGTRLTVT.

CDR3 loop: CASSLAAGTVLRDEAFF. The CDR3 DNA sequence: TGTGCCAGCAGCTTAGCGGCCGGGACAGTTCTCAGGGATGAAGCTTTCTTT. The chain uses TRBV7-9 and TRBJ1-1; 7 bases map to TRBD1. V lost 0 bases to trimming and J lost 7 bases; unmatched junction nucleotides: 14. CDR1 is SEHNR and CDR2 is FQNEAQ in the germline V gene (reference sequence). This CDR3 spans 17 amino acids.

Turning to this clone: The sample carries other DNA sequences with the same CDR3. V is TRBV7-9 and J is TRBJ2-5; D may be TRBD1 or TRBD2 (5 bases each). Germline V gives CDR1 SEHNR, CDR2 FQNEAQ (reference sequence). V was trimmed by 0 bases and J by 1 base, leaving 9 bases between them. The CDR3 runs to 15 residues. In DNA form, the CDR3 reads TGTGCCAGCAGCTTAGCGCGTGGGGGCCAAGAGACCCAGTACTTC. Its translation: CASSLARGGQETQYF.

In the case of this clone: The sample has other DNA sequences that encode this CDR3 too. The chain employs TRBV7-3 and TRBJ2-2; 8 positions match TRBD2. Germline V gene data show CDR1 as SGHTA and CDR2 as FQGTGA. The CDR3 sequence is 14 residues long. J lost 6 bases, V lost 2 bases, and 2 bases had no gene match. The CDR3 region has the DNA TGTGCCAGCAGCTTAGGACTAGCCGCCGGGGAGCTGTTTTTT. Encoded protein: CASSLGLAAGELFF.

The chain links TRBV5-6 to TRBJ2-1; tentative D call: TRBD1 (5 bases). Per the germline V gene, CDR1 is SGHDT and CDR2 is YYEEEE. Trimming cost V 3 bases and J 7 bases, with 20 bases left between them. The CDR3 totals 16 residues. The CDR3 region is CASSWSRAGWFNEQFF. In DNA form, the CDR3 reads TGTGCCAGCAGCTGGAGTCGGGCAGGGTGGTTTAATGAGCAGTTCTTC.